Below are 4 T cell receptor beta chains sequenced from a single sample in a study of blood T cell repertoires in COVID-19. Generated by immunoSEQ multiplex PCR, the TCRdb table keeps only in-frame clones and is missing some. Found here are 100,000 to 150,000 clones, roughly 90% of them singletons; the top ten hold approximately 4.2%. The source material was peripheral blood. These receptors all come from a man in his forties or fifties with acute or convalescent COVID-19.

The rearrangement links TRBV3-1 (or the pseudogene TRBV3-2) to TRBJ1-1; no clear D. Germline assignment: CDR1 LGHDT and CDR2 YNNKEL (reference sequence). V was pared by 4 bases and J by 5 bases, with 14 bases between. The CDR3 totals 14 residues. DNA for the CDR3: TGTGCCAGCAGCCTCAGTGGCGGCGAAACTGAAGCTTTCTTT. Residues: CASSLSGGETEAFF.

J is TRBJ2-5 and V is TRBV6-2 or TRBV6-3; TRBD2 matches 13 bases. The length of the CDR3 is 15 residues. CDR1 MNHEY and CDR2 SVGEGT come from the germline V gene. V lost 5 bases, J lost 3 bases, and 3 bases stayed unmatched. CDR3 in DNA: TGTGCCAGCAGTCCGGGACTAGCGGGAAAAGAGACCCAGTACTTC. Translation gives CASSPGLAGKETQYF.

The CDR3 DNA is TGCGCCAGCAGCCAAGTCACTAGCGGGTACAATGAGCAGTTCTTC. Its protein is CASSQVTSGYNEQFF. The chain recombines TRBV4-1 with TRBJ2-1, with 9 bases lining up with TRBD2. Germline CDR1 MGHRA, CDR2 YSYEKL. V shed 1 base and J 4 bases; nucleotides not matched to a gene: 2. The CDR3 has 15 amino acids.

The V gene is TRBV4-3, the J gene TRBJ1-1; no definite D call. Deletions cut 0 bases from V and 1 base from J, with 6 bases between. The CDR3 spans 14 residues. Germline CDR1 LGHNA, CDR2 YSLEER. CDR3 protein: CASSQDGRNTEAFF. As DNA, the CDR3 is TGCGCCAGCAGCCAAGATGGGAGGAACACTGAAGCTTTCTTT.